This entry concerns a single TCR beta chain. The sample's treatment: roughly 19 received Ad26.COV2.S at low or high dose, single or two shots; 5 received placebo; per-sample allocation not given. The investigators took samples on day 63 after the first vaccine or placebo injection. Using immunoSEQ multiplex PCR, the repertoire was profiled, and TCRdb retains in-frame clones only, with some absent. Of roughly 510,000 clones listed, roughly 89% were seen once; the top ten hold over 10%. CDR1 SNHLY and CDR2 FYNNEI come from the germline V gene. CDR3 length: 15 residues. Trimming removed 5 bases at V and 5 bases at J, with 16 bases between. The record originates from a study of Ad26.COV2.S vaccination and SARS-CoV-2 variants.

This chain connects TRBV2 to TRBJ2-1; D unclear. The sample here was peripheral blood, taken in a trial of Ad26.COV2.S vaccine versus placebo. This clonotype was sampled from a person aged 18 to 59 who received the Ad26.COV2.S COVID-19 vaccine or a placebo. The CDR3 coding sequence is TGTGCCAGCAGTTTAAACGAGCTAGGACACAATGAGCAGTTCTTC. Its protein is CASSLNELGHNEQFF.